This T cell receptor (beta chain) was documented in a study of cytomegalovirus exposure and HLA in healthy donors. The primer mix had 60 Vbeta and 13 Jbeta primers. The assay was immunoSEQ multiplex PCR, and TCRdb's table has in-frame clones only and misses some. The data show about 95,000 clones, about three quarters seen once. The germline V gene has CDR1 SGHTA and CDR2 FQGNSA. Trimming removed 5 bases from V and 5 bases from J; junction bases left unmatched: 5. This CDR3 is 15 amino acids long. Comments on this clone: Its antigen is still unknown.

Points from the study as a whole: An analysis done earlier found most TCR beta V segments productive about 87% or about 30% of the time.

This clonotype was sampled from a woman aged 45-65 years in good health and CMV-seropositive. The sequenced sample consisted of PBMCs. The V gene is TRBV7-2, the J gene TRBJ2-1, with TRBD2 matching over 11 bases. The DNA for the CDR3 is TGTGCCAGCAGCCGCACTAGCGGGAGCCACAATGAGCAGTTCTTC. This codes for CASSRTSGSHNEQFF.